Following are 18 T cell receptor beta chains from one sample sequenced in a study of neurological immune-mediated disorders. This sample's time point: technical triplicate 3. TCRdb passed the 5' RACE reads through MiXCR, listing each CDR3 protein once. The table records approximately 40,000 distinct CDR3 sequences, around a fifth of them present only once. Sequencing input: PBMCs. The receptors here all came from a man between 60 and 75 years old with HTLV-1-associated myelopathy (HAM/TSP).

A word on this clonotype: A read error may explain this, as a much larger clone is one base away. The chain has TRBV18 and TRBJ2-2; D might be TRBD2 (6 bases). Germline V lookup: CDR1 KGHSH, CDR2 LQKENI. This CDR3 comprises 15 residues. The CDR3 DNA reads TGTGCCAGCTCACCCGGAGGGGCGAACACCGGGAAGCTGTTTTTT. This translates into CASSPGGANTGKLFF.

By sample fraction, this clonotype is medium-sized. The chain joins TRBV29-1 to TRBJ1-2; unclear D gene. Trimming left V 3 bases short and J 5 bases short, with 10 bases between. The CDR3 length is 12 residues. In germline, CDR1 is SQVTM, CDR2 ANQGSEA. The CDR3 sequence: CSVDTIGYGYTF. The CDR3 nucleotides are TGCAGCGTTGATACCATAGGGTATGGCTACACCTTC.

This clonotype was seen at least ten times. The J gene is TRBJ1-5, the V gene TRBV28, with D maybe TRBD1 (5 bases). Germline V gene data show CDR1 as MDHEN and CDR2 as SYDVKM. The V gene lost 7 bases and the J gene lost 2 bases, with 15 bases spanning the gap. This CDR3 has 15 residues. The CDR3 DNA is TGTGCCAGCACCTCCGGGGGAGGAGGCAATCAGCCCCAGCATTTT. As protein: CASTSGGGGNQPQHF.

This clonotype was seen a single time. Given a much more abundant clone one base away, this may be a read error. In this CDR3 the conserved last residue, phenylalanine or tryptophan, is missing, so a read error is likely. This chain connects TRBV28 to TRBJ2-3; tentatively, D is TRBD2 (5 bases). CDR1 is MDHEN and CDR2 is SYDVKM in the germline V gene. CDR3 length equals 14 residues. The V end lost 1 base, the J end lost 4 bases, and 9 bases lay between the germline ends. CDR3 nucleotide sequence: TGTGCCAGCAGTTTATCCCTAGCACCAGATACGCAGTATTCT. It is translated as CASSLSLAPDTQYS.

This clonotype has a count of ten or more. The J gene is TRBJ2-1, the V gene TRBV10-3; TRBD2 matches 11 bases. CDR1 is ENHRY, CDR2 SYGVKD, per germline. With V trimmed by 0 bases and J by 3 bases, 4 bases remained unmatched. CDR3 length: 17 residues. The CDR3 reads CAISESTGTSGYNEQFF. In nucleotides, the CDR3 is TGTGCCATCAGTGAGTCAACCGGGACTAGCGGCTACAATGAGCAGTTCTTC.

This clonotype was counted many times. V gene TRBV5-1 combines with J gene TRBJ2-5; 9 bases fit TRBD1. The CDR3 extends over 18 amino acids. J gave up 0 bases and V 4 bases, and 13 bases lay outside the gene matches. Germline CDR1 SGHRS, CDR2 YFSETQ. CDR3: CASSPGQGSRLNQETQYF. The DNA of the CDR3 is TGCGCCAGCAGCCCGGGACAGGGTTCCCGACTAAACCAAGAGACCCAGTACTTC. Full variable domain (outside the CDR3, taken from reference TRBV5-1 and TRBJ2-5): KAGVTQTPRYLIKTRGQQVTLSCSPISGHRSVSWYQQTPGQGLQFLFEYFSETQRNKGNFPGRFSGRQFSNSRSEMNVSTLELGDSALYLCASSPGQGSRLNQETQYFGPGTRLLVL.

This clonotype was found once. A read error may account for a junction end that differs from germline. The chain joins TRBV6-5 to TRBJ1-1; D ambiguous. The CDR3 runs 14 residues. Germline lookup yields CDR1 MNHEY and CDR2 SVGAGI. CDR3 DNA: TGTGACAGCAGTTTAGGCAGAGGAGACACTGAAGCTTTCTTT. It is translated as CDSSLGRGDTEAFF.

This clonotype was seen many times. The chain employs TRBV14 and TRBJ1-6; 11 bases agree with TRBD1. This CDR3 has 20 residues. V lost 0 bases and J lost 8; bases outside the gene matches: 15. CDR1 and CDR2 (germline): SGHDN, FVKESK. The CDR3 DNA reads TGTGCCAGCAGCCAAGAGGGGGACAGGGGGTTTCTGGTTGATGATTCACCCCTCCACTTT. Protein sequence: CASSQEGDRGFLVDDSPLHF.

This clonotype was found many times. The gene calls are TRBV5-1 and TRBJ1-6, with 7 nucleotides matching TRBD1. This CDR3 contains 14 residues. The V gene's germline CDR1 is SGHRS and CDR2 YFSETQ. J lost 7 bases, V lost 2 bases, and 3 bases had no gene match. CDR3: CASSFGTENSPLHF. Written as DNA, the CDR3 is TGCGCCAGCAGCTTCGGGACAGAGAATTCACCCCTCCACTTT. The full variable domain, completed using reference TRBV5-1 and TRBJ1-6, is KAGVTQTPRYLIKTRGQQVTLSCSPISGHRSVSWYQQTPGQGLQFLFEYFSETQRNKGNFPGRFSGRQFSNSRSEMNVSTLELGDSALYLCASSFGTENSPLHFGNGTRLTVT.

In its sample, this clonotype was seen many times. The chain joins TRBV12-3 or TRBV12-4 to TRBJ1-2; 9 bases are shared with TRBD1. V trimming: 0 bases; J trimming: 5 bases; junction bases outside the gene matches: 4. This CDR3 has 15 amino acids. The CDR3 here is CASSLAAGQGYGYTF. The CDR3 DNA is TGTGCCAGCAGTTTAGCCGCTGGACAGGGGTATGGCTACACCTTC.

This clonotype was seen many times. This chain joins TRBV12-3 or TRBV12-4 and TRBJ2-7; 8 bases align to TRBD1. Germline trimming cut 6 bases from V and 12 bases from J; bases unmatched to any gene: 4. The CDR3 runs 10 residues. CDR3: CASRGQVVYF. DNA for the CDR3: TGTGCCAGCAGGGGACAGGTGGTGTACTTC.

This clonotype came up many times. V gene TRBV7-2 combines with J gene TRBJ2-7; possibly TRBD2 for D (6 bases). V shed 1 base and J shed 3 bases, with 10 bases lying between them. CDR3 length: 14 amino acids. Germline loops: CDR1 SGHTA, CDR2 FQGNSA. CDR3 in DNA: TGTGCCAGCAGCTTAGGCGGGGTCAACTACGAGCAGTACTTC. It is translated as CASSLGGVNYEQYF.

The J gene is TRBJ1-4, the V gene TRBV12-3 or TRBV12-4; 10 nucleotides align to TRBD1. This CDR3 contains 18 residues. The V gene end was trimmed by 5 bases and the J gene end by 8 bases; junction bases not matched to a gene: 17. The CDR3, as DNA: TGTGCCAGCAGTCAAACGGGACAGGGGCCCTTTGACGGGGAAAAACTGTTTTTT. Residues: CASSQTGQGPFDGEKLFF.

There are many counts of this clonotype. V usage is TRBV12-3 or TRBV12-4 and J usage is TRBJ1-1; a possible D gene is TRBD1 (5 bases). The CDR3 length is 15 residues. Trimming cost V 7 bases and J 2 bases, with 17 bases left between them. CDR3 in DNA: TGTGCCAGCAATCGTTTCGGGGGGATTAACACTGAAGCTTTCTTT. As protein: CASNRFGGINTEAFF.

This chain links TRBV5-6 with TRBJ2-1; 11 nucleotides align to TRBD1. Germline CDR1 is SGHDT and CDR2 is YYEEEE. The V segment lost 5 bases and the J segment 10 bases; nucleotides outside the gene matches: 11. There are 15 residues in the CDR3. This CDR3 is CASSPGTGGMREQFF. The CDR3 DNA reads as TGTGCCAGCAGTCCCGGGACAGGGGGGATGCGGGAGCAGTTCTTC.

As for this clonotype: A much larger clone differs from this one at a single base, so this may be a read error. The chain joins TRBV7-2 to TRBJ2-1; TRBD1 matches at 9 bases. Germline V gene data show CDR1 as SGHTA and CDR2 as FQGNSA. V lost 5 bases to trimming and J lost 4 bases; unmatched junction nucleotides: 9. The CDR3 has 16 amino acids. The CDR3 region is CTSSPEDRGPYNEQFF. DNA for the CDR3: TGTACCAGCAGCCCCGAGGACAGGGGCCCATACAATGAGCAGTTCTTC.

This clonotype was seen at least ten times. The genes are TRBV29-1 and TRBJ2-3, with D perhaps being TRBD1 or TRBD2 (5 bases each). The CDR3 has 14 residues. V was shortened by 7 bases and J by 6 bases, with 20 bases between the two germline ends. Germline assignment: CDR1 SQVTM and CDR2 ANQGSEA. The CDR3 DNA is TGCAGCGCTGGAACAGGATCGGGCGGGGATACGCAGTATTTT. Translated: CSAGTGSGGDTQYF.

This clonotype showed up many times. The chain carries TRBV18 and TRBJ2-3, with D unclear. Germline values: CDR1 KGHSH, CDR2 LQKENI. The CDR3 contains 15 residues. Trimming removed 3 bases from V and 1 base from J, with 11 bases in between. The CDR3 loop reads CASSPFSAGTDTQYF. DNA for the CDR3: TGTGCCAGCTCACCTTTTAGTGCGGGCACAGATACGCAGTATTTT.